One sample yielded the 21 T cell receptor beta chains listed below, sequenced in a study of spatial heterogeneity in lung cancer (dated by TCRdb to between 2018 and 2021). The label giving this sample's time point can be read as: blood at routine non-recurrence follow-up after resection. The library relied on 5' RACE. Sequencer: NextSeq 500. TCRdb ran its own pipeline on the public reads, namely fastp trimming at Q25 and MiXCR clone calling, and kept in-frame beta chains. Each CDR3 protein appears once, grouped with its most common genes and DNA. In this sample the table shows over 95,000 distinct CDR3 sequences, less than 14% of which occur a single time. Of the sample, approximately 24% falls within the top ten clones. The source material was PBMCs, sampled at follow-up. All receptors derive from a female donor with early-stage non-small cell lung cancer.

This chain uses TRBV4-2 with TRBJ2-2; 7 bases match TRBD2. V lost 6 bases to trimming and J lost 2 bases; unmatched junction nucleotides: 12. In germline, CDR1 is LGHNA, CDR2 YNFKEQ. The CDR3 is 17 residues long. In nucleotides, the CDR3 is TGTGCCAGCAGTCGAACCGGGGAGGGGCTCAACACCGGGGAGCTGTTTTTT. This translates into CASSRTGEGLNTGELFF.

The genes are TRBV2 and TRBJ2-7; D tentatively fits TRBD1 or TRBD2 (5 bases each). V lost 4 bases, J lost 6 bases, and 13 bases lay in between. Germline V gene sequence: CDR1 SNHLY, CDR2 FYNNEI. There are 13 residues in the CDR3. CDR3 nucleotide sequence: TGTGCCAGCAGTGTGCGAAGGGACGGCGAGCAGTACTTC. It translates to CASSVRRDGEQYF.

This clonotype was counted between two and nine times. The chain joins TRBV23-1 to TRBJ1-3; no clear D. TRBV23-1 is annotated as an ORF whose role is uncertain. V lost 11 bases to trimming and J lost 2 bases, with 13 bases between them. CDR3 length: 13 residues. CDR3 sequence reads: CAPWFGPGNTIYF. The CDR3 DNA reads TGCGCCCCGTGGTTCGGGCCTGGAAACACCATATATTTT.

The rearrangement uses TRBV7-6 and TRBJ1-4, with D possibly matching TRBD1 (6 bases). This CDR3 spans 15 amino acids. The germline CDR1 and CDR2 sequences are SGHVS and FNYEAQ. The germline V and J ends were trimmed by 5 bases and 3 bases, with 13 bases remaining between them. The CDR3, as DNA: TGTGCCAGCAGCCAAACAGGGAGGGCTAATGAAAAACTGTTTTTT. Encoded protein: CASSQTGRANEKLFF. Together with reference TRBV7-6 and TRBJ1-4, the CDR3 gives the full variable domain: GAGVSQSPRYKVTKRGQDVALRCDPISGHVSLYWYRQALGQGPEFLTYFNYEAQQDKSGLPNDRFSAERPEGSISTLTIQRTEQRDSAMYRCASSQTGRANEKLFFGSGTQLSVL.

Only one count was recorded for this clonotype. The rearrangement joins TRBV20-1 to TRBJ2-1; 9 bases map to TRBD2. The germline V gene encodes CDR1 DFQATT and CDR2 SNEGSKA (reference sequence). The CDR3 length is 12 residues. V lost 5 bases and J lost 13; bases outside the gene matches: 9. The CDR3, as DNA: TGCAGTGCTGAATACGCGGGAGGGAAACAGTTCTTC. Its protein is CSAEYAGGKQFF.

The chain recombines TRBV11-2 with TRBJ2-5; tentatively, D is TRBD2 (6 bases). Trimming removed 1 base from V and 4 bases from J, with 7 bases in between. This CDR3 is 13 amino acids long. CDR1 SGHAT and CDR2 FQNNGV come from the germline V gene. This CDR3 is CASSLGTIETQYF. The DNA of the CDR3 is TGTGCCAGCAGCTTAGGGACTATAGAGACCCAGTACTTC.

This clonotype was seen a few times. For the CDR3, the DNA is TGTGCCTGGAGTGTAGGACTGCTTGAAGCTTTCTTT. Its protein product is CAWSVGLLEAFF. The chain recombines TRBV30 with TRBJ1-1; D call uncertain. Germline-derived CDR1 and CDR2 are GTSNPN and SVGIG (reference sequence). The CDR3 covers 12 residues. Trimming stripped 0 bases from V and 7 bases from J, with 9 bases between.

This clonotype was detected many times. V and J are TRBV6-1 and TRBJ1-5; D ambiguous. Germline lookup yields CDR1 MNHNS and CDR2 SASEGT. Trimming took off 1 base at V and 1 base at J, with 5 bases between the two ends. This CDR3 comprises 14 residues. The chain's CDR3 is CASSEEDSNQPQHF. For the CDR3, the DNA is TGTGCCAGCAGTGAAGAGGACAGCAATCAGCCCCAGCATTTT.

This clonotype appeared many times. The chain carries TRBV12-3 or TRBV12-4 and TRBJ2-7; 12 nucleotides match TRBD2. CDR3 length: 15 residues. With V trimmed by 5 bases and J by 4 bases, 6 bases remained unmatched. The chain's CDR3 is CASSELAGGTYEQYF. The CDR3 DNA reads TGTGCCAGCAGTGAACTAGCGGGGGGTACGTACGAGCAGTACTTC.

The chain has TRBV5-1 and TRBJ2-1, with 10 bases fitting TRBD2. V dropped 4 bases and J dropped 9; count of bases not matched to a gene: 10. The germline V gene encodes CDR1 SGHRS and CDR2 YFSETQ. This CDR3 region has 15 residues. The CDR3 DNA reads TGCGCCAGCAGCCACCTAGCGGGAGTTCCTGGTGAGCAGTTCTTC. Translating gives CASSHLAGVPGEQFF.

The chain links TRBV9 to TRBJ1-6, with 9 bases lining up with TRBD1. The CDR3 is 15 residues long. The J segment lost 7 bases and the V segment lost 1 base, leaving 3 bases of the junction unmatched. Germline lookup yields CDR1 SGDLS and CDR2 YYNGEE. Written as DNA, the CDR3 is TGTGCCAGCAGCGTAACCGGGACAGGGAATTCACCCCTCCACTTT. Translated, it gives CASSVTGTGNSPLHF.

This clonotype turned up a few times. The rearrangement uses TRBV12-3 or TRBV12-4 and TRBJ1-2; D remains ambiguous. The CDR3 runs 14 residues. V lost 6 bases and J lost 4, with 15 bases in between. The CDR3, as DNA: TGTGCCAGCAGAGCGACATCCGGCGGCTATGGCTACACCTTC. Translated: CASRATSGGYGYTF.

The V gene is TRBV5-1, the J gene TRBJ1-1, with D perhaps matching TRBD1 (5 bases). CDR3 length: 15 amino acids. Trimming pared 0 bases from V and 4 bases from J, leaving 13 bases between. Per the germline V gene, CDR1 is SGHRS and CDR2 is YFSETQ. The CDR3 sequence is CASSLDGGVGTEAFF. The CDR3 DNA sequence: TGCGCCAGCAGCTTGGATGGAGGGGTGGGCACTGAAGCTTTCTTT.

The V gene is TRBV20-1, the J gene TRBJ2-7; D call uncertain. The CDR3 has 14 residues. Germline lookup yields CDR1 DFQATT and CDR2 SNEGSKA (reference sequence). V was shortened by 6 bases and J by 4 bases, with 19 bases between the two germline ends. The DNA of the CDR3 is TGCAGTGCCCCGAGGCCGACATGGTGGTACGAGCAGTACTTC. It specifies CSAPRPTWWYEQYF.

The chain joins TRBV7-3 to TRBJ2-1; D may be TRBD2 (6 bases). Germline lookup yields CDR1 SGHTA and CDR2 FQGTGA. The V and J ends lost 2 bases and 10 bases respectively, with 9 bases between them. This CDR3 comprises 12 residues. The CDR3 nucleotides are TGTGCCAGCAGCTTAGGAGGGATCGAGCAGTTCTTC. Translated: CASSLGGIEQFF.

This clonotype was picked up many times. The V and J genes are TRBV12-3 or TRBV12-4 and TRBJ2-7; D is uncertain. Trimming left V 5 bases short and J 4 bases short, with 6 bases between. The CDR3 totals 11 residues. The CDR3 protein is CASSPEYEQYF. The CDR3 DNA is TGTGCCAGCAGTCCCGAATACGAGCAGTACTTC.

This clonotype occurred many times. The CDR3 spells CASSPIARIGETQYF. In DNA, the CDR3 is TGTGCCAGCAGCCCCATAGCAAGAATCGGAGAGACCCAGTACTTC. The chain links TRBV4-2 to TRBJ2-5; no clear D. The V end lost 4 bases, the J end lost 4 bases, and 16 bases lay between the germline ends. CDR1 and CDR2 from the germline V gene are LGHNA and YNFKEQ. The CDR3 has 15 residues.

CDR3 sequence (DNA): TGTGCCACCAGTGATTTCGGCGGAAACTATGGCTACACCTTC. Residues: CATSDFGGNYGYTF. The rearrangement links TRBV24-1 to TRBJ1-2; D ambiguous. The germline CDR1 and CDR2 sequences are KGHDR and SFDVKD. CDR3 length: 14 residues. Trimming stripped 1 base from V and 2 bases from J, with 7 bases between.

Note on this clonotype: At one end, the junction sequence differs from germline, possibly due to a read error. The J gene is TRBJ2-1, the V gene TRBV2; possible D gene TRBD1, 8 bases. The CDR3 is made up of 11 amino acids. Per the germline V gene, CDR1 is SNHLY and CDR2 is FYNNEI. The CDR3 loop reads CASRRTRTGNF. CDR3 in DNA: TGTGCCAGCAGGAGGACTAGGACAGGGAACTTC.

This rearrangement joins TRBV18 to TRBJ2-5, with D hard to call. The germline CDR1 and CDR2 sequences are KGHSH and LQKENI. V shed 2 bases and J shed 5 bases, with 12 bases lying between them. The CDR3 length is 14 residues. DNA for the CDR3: TGTGCCAGCTCACCAGAGGTCACAACTGAGACCCAGTACTTC. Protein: CASSPEVTTETQYF.

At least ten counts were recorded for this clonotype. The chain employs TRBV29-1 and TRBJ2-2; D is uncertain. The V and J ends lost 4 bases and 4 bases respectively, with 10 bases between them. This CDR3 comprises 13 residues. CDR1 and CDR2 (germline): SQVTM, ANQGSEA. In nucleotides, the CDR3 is TGCAGCGTTGGTGACATTGGCACCGGGGAGCTGTTTTTT. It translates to CSVGDIGTGELFF.